These 3 T cell receptor beta chains originate from one sample sequenced in a study of low-dose radiotherapy and immunotherapy resistance in tumors. Primers targeting TRAV and TRBV primed first-strand cDNA, covering alpha and beta chains. It was with a constant-region primer and a V-primer adapter that TCRs were amplified over 20 PCR cycles. In TCRdb, the reads were re-called with MiXCR into one record per CDR3 protein. Of roughly 8,000 distinct CDR3 sequences in the sample, over 60% were seen once. All receptors come from a human donor with advanced metastatic prostate, ovarian, gallbladder or colorectal cancer (not recorded which). This table probably holds off-target reads from a library built for another chain.

V gene TRBV28 combines with J gene TRBJ2-3; 12 nucleotides line up with TRBD2. V gave up 1 base and J gave up 2 bases; unmatched junction bases: 7. Germline assignment: CDR1 MDHEN and CDR2 SYDVKM. This CDR3 contains 18 residues. CDR3 nucleotides: TGTGCCAGCAGTTTATTTTCCGCTAGCGGGAGGGACACAGATACGCAGTATTTT. Residues: CASSLFSASGRDTDTQYF.

This clonotype was seen more than once but under ten times. The rearrangement uses TRBV5-1 and TRBJ1-2, with a possible D match to TRBD1 (5 bases). Germline CDR1 is SGHRS and CDR2 is YFSETQ. The CDR3 sequence is 16 residues long. Trimming cost V 2 bases and J 1 base, with 15 bases left between them. The CDR3, as DNA: TGCGCCAGCAGCTTAGGATTTGACAGTTTTAACTATGGCTACACCTTC. Translated: CASSLGFDSFNYGYTF. Full variable domain (missing parts from reference TRBV5-1 and TRBJ1-2): KAGVTQTPRYLIKTRGQQVTLSCSPISGHRSVSWYQQTPGQGLQFLFEYFSETQRNKGNFPGRFSGRQFSNSRSEMNVSTLELGDSALYLCASSLGFDSFNYGYTFGSGTRLTVV.

CDR3 DNA: TGTGCCAGCAGTGAAGCCGGTAGAGGCCTTAGCTCCTACGAGCAGTACTTC. Translation: CASSEAGRGLSSYEQYF. The chain uses TRBV2 and TRBJ2-7, with D uncertain. V lost 0 bases, J lost 0 bases, and 15 bases lay in between. Per germline, CDR1 SNHLY and CDR2 FYNNEI. The CDR3 is 17 residues long. Based on the CDR3 plus reference TRBV2 and TRBJ2-7, the full variable domain is EPEVTQTPSHQVTQMGQEVILRCVPISNHLYFYWYRQILGQKVEFLVSFYNNEISEKSEIFDDQFSVERPDGSNFTLKIRSTKLEDSAMYFCASSEAGRGLSSYEQYFGPGTRLTVT.